These 2 T cell receptor beta chains were all obtained from the same sample, sequenced in a study of blood T cells in healthy people across ages (dated by TCRdb to between 2015 and 2016). The method behind the library was 5' RACE. The sequencer listed for this sample is Illumina HiSeq 2500. The second PCR ran for roughly 7 to 11 cycles and used a J-beta primer mix along with a sample-barcoded 5' primer. The public sequencing data were trimmed at Q25 with fastp and processed into clonotypes with MiXCR by TCRdb, which kept only in-frame beta chains. Duplicate CDR3 protein sequences are folded into a single record with the most common DNA and genes. This sample comprises approximately 1.5 million distinct CDR3 sequences, almost 35% of them detected only once. The ten largest make up approximately 11% of the sample. Sequencing was carried out using blood. The receptors were gathered from a woman in her 30s in good health.

Here the CDR3 reads CARFRDLTYSNQPQHF. The CDR3 region has the DNA TGTGCCAGATTCCGGGACCTGACATATAGCAATCAGCCCCAGCATTTT. The rearrangement uses TRBV27 and TRBJ1-5; D is perhaps TRBD1 (5 bases). Germline V CDR1 and CDR2: MNHEY, SMNVEV (reference sequence). This CDR3 has 16 residues. V gave up 9 bases and J gave up 0 bases, with 18 bases separating them.

The chain is built from TRBV4-1 and TRBJ2-3, with 13 bases that match TRBD2. The V gene's germline CDR1 is MGHRA and CDR2 YSYEKL. J was trimmed by 5 bases and V by 1 base; bases with no gene match: 6. The CDR3 consists of 17 residues. The CDR3, as DNA: TGCGCCAGCAGCCAAGCCCGACTAGCGGGGGGCGGAGATACGCAGTATTTT. Protein product: CASSQARLAGGGDTQYF.